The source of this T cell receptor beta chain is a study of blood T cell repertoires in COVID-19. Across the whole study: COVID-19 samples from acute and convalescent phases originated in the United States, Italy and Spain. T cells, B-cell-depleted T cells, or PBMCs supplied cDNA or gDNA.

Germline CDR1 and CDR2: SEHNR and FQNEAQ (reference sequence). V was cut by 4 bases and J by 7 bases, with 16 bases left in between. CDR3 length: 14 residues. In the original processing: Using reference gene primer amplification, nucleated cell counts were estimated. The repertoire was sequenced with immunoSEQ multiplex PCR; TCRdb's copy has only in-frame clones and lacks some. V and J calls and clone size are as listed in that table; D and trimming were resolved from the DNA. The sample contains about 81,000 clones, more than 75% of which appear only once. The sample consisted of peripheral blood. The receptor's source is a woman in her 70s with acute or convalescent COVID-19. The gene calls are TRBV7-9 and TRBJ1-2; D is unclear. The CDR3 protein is CASSSFGEYAGYTF. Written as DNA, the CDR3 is TGTGCCAGCAGCTCCTTCGGGGAGTACGCTGGCTACACCTTC. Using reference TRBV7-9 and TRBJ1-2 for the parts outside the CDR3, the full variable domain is DTGVSQNPRHKITKRGQNVTFRCDPISEHNRLYWYRQTLGQGPEFLTYFQNEAQLEKSRLLSDRFSAERPKGSFSTLEIQRTEQGDSAMYLCASSSFGEYAGYTFGSGTRLTVV.